The 24 T cell receptor beta chains listed next were all sequenced from one sample in a study of CD4 T cells in relation to SARS-CoV-2 and coronaviruses. Here immunoSEQ multiplex PCR was the method, and the copy in TCRdb shows in-frame clones only, minus some. The sample consists of about 54,000 clones, roughly 94% of them appearing once. Specimen: naive CD4+ T cells from PBMCs. Sample subset: naive CD4+ T cells isolated by negative enrichment. The receptors were sampled from an adult with COVID-19.

The genes are TRBV25-1 and TRBJ1-5, with TRBD1 identical over 7 bases. With 1 base clipped from V and 0 bases from J, the junction kept 6 bases outside the gene matches. CDR1 and CDR2 (germline): MGHDK, SYGVNS. The CDR3 sequence is 17 residues long. CDR3 protein: CASSESRTGDSNQPQHF. In DNA form, the CDR3 reads TGTGCCAGCAGTGAATCGAGGACAGGAGATAGCAATCAGCCCCAGCATTTT.

This clone has just one count. The J gene is TRBJ2-7, the V gene TRBV7-9; 9 bases map to TRBD2. This CDR3 has 14 residues. Germline V gene data show CDR1 as SEHNR and CDR2 as FQNEAQ (reference sequence). J lost 6 bases, V lost 5 bases, and 8 bases had no gene match. The CDR3 sequence is CASSKPGLAFEQYF. For the CDR3, the DNA is TGTGCCAGCAGCAAGCCGGGACTAGCTTTCGAGCAGTACTTC.

The rearrangement joins TRBV30 to TRBJ2-4, with D possibly called TRBD1 or TRBD2 (5 bases each). The germline gives CDR1 GTSNPN, CDR2 SVGIG (reference sequence). The CDR3 contains 16 residues. Trimming cost V 4 bases and J 1 base, with 17 bases left between them. The CDR3 coding sequence is TGTGCCTGGAACCTCCGGGGCCGTGGGGCCAAAAACATTCAGTACTTC. Its protein is CAWNLRGRGAKNIQYF.

This clone has just one count. This chain links TRBV2 with TRBJ2-1; 8 bases line up with TRBD1. Trimming at V came to 6 bases and at J to 0 bases, leaving 7 bases not matched to a gene. The CDR3 loop spans 16 amino acids. The germline CDR1 and CDR2 sequences are SNHLY and FYNNEI. This chain's CDR3 is CASRRQGRSSYNEQFF. The CDR3 coding sequence is TGTGCCAGCAGAAGACAGGGGCGAAGCTCCTACAATGAGCAGTTCTTC.

The chain joins TRBV18 to TRBJ2-7, with D possibly TRBD2 on 7 matching bases. The CDR3 loop spans 20 amino acids. Germline V CDR1 and CDR2: KGHSH, LQKENI. Trimming cost V 4 bases and J 1 base, with 29 bases left between them. CDR3 sequence reads: CASSLRWGGTSSGRSYEQYF. Here the CDR3 DNA reads TGTGCCAGCTCACTAAGGTGGGGGGGGACATCGTCGGGCCGATCCTACGAGCAGTACTTC.

This clone appeared once. The chain employs TRBV2 and TRBJ2-2, with D perhaps being TRBD1 or TRBD2 (5 bases each). Trimming stripped 5 bases from V and 4 bases from J, with 14 bases between. Germline CDR1 reads SNHLY; CDR2 reads FYNNEI. The CDR3 sequence is 15 residues long. In DNA, the CDR3 is TGTGCCAGCAGTCCTCGGCTGGGGGTCACCGGGGAGCTGTTTTTT. Its protein is CASSPRLGVTGELFF.

The DNA for the CDR3 is TGTGCCAGCAGCTTGGGGGGCAGGCGGGAAAAACTGTTTTTT. Translating gives CASSLGGRREKLFF. The chain is built from TRBV5-6 and TRBJ1-4; tentatively, D is TRBD1 (5 bases). The CDR3 spans 14 residues. Trimming shortened V by 0 bases and J by 8 bases, and 11 bases separated the two germline ends. CDR1 is SGHDT and CDR2 is YYEEEE in the germline V gene.

The chain is built from TRBV2 and TRBJ2-7; 7 bases align to TRBD1. The CDR3 length is 12 residues. Trimming cost V 11 bases and J 2 bases; bases outside gene matches: 6. The germline V gene encodes CDR1 SNHLY and CDR2 FYNNEI. CDR3 sequence reads: CAQGDSPYEQYF. The CDR3 DNA is TGTGCCCAGGGGGACAGCCCCTACGAGCAGTACTTC.

The CDR3 loop is CASSSGTSGISYEQYF. Written as DNA, the CDR3 is TGCGCCAGCAGCTCGGGGACTAGCGGGATCTCCTACGAGCAGTACTTC. The gene calls are TRBV5-1 and TRBJ2-7, with 13 bases identical to TRBD2. Trimming removed 3 bases from V and 0 bases from J; junction bases left unmatched: 3. Germline V gene sequence: CDR1 SGHRS, CDR2 YFSETQ. This CDR3 comprises 16 residues. Supplemented by reference TRBV5-1 and TRBJ2-7, the full variable domain reads KAGVTQTPRYLIKTRGQQVTLSCSPISGHRSVSWYQQTPGQGLQFLFEYFSETQRNKGNFPGRFSGRQFSNSRSEMNVSTLELGDSALYLCASSSGTSGISYEQYFGPGTRLTVT.

The chain joins TRBV7-3 to TRBJ2-1; D is undetermined. Germline V CDR1 and CDR2: SGHTA, FQGTGA. This CDR3 comprises 16 residues. Trimming pared 2 bases from V and 3 bases from J, leaving 14 bases between. The CDR3 sequence is CASSLVFQLGYNEQFF. CDR3 nucleotide sequence: TGTGCCAGCAGCTTAGTCTTCCAACTGGGCTACAATGAGCAGTTCTTC.

In DNA, the CDR3 is TGTGCCAGCACGAGAGGTTCCTCCTACAATGAGCAGTTCTTC. Translating it yields CASTRGSSYNEQFF. V is TRBV6-5 and J is TRBJ2-1, with D uncertain. CDR1 is MNHEY, CDR2 SVGAGI, per germline. V dropped 7 bases and J dropped 0 bases, with 10 bases sitting between them. The CDR3 covers 14 residues.

V gene TRBV3-1 (or the pseudogene TRBV3-2) combines with J gene TRBJ2-3; 10 nucleotides agree with TRBD2. V shed 3 bases, J shed 0 bases, and the junction held 6 bases outside the gene matches. Germline CDR1 reads LGHDT; CDR2 reads YNNKEL (reference sequence). This CDR3 has 17 amino acids. CDR3 nucleotides: TGTGCCAGCAGCCATGGCGGACTAGCGGATAGCACAGATACGCAGTATTTT. Its translation: CASSHGGLADSTDTQYF.

V is TRBV28 and J is TRBJ2-1, with TRBD2 matching 10 bases. The CDR3 length is 14 residues. Trimming removed 5 bases from V and 15 bases from J; junction bases left unmatched: 13. CDR1 and CDR2 (germline): MDHEN, SYDVKM. This chain's CDR3 is CASSRGLAGEFWFF. CDR3 DNA: TGTGCCAGCAGTCGCGGGCTAGCGGGAGAGTTTTGGTTCTTC.

This rearrangement joins TRBV2 to TRBJ1-6; 9 bases are shared with TRBD1. This CDR3 spans 13 amino acids. J gave up 7 bases and V 10 bases, and 5 bases lay outside the gene matches. CDR1 and CDR2 (germline): SNHLY, FYNNEI. DNA of the CDR3: TGTGCCAATTCCGGGACAGGGAATTCACCCCTCCACTTT. Its protein product is CANSGTGNSPLHF.

This rearrangement joins TRBV30 to TRBJ2-3, with TRBD1 as a possible D gene (6 bases). Trimming removed 5 bases at V and 4 bases at J, with 13 bases between. CDR1 and CDR2 from the germline V gene are GTSNPN and SVGIG (reference sequence). The CDR3 consists of 13 residues. CDR3 nucleotides: TGTGCCTGGGAGCCTGGGACATCAGATACGCAGTATTTT. Translated: CAWEPGTSDTQYF.

This chain connects TRBV27 to TRBJ2-5, with D perhaps TRBD1 (5 bases). Germline V gene lookup returns CDR1 MNHEY and CDR2 SMNVEV (reference sequence). Trimming removed 5 bases from V and 2 bases from J, with 21 bases in between. The CDR3 length is 17 residues. Written as DNA, the CDR3 is TGTGCCAGCAGTAAGTCACGACAGTCATTTTTACAAGAGACCCAGTACTTC. It encodes CASSKSRQSFLQETQYF.

CDR3 DNA: TGTGCCAGCCGCCTAAACGGGGGGCAAGAGACCCAGTACTTC. Amino acid sequence: CASRLNGGQETQYF. The rearrangement links TRBV5-6 to TRBJ2-5; 7 positions match TRBD2. The CDR3 is made up of 14 amino acids. J lost 2 bases, V lost 7 bases, and 8 bases had no gene match. Germline V gene data show CDR1 as SGHDT and CDR2 as YYEEEE.

V usage is TRBV9 and J usage is TRBJ1-1, with no clear D. The V end was cut by 0 bases, the J end by 3 bases, with 12 bases between. The CDR3 contains 15 residues. The V gene's germline CDR1 is SGDLS and CDR2 YYNGEE. CDR3 DNA: TGTGCCAGCAGCGTAGGAGGAGTGCTAGACACTGAAGCTTTCTTT. As protein: CASSVGGVLDTEAFF.

The V gene is TRBV18, the J gene TRBJ1-3, with a tentative D call TRBD1 (6 bases). Germline V gene data show CDR1 as KGHSH and CDR2 as LQKENI. CDR3 length equals 16 residues. Trimming left V 2 bases short and J 2 bases short, with 13 bases between. The CDR3 region has the DNA TGTGCCAGCTCACCAAGGGGGGCATCAACTGGAAACACCATATATTTT. This sequence encodes CASSPRGASTGNTIYF. The entire variable domain, with the rest obtained from reference TRBV18 and TRBJ1-3, is as follows: NAGVMQNPRHLVRRRGQEARLRCSPMKGHSHVYWYRQLPEEGLKFMVYLQKENIIDESGMPKERFSAEFPKEGPSILRIQQVVRGDSAAYFCASSPRGASTGNTIYFGEGSWLTVV.

The V call is TRBV4-1, the J call TRBJ2-6, with TRBD1 identical over 11 bases. After removal of 3 bases from V and 2 bases from J, the junction contained 9 bases not matched to a gene. The CDR3 consists of 19 residues. Per germline, CDR1 MGHRA and CDR2 YSYEKL. The CDR3 here is CASSHPRGQGAAGANVLTF. CDR3 bases: TGCGCCAGCAGCCACCCCAGAGGACAGGGGGCCGCTGGGGCCAACGTCCTGACTTTC.

The chain links TRBV2 to TRBJ1-4; D is unclear. This CDR3 is built from 13 residues. Trimming took off 6 bases at V and 5 bases at J, with 10 bases between the two ends. Germline lookup yields CDR1 SNHLY and CDR2 FYNNEI. The chain's CDR3 is CASRPDLNEKLFF. The CDR3, as DNA: TGTGCCAGCAGGCCGGACTTAAATGAAAAACTGTTTTTT.

The V call is TRBV19, the J call TRBJ2-3; either TRBD1 or TRBD2 may supply D (5 bases each). Trimming stripped 6 bases from V and 2 bases from J, with 21 bases between. This CDR3 spans 17 amino acids. In germline, CDR1 is LNHDA, CDR2 SQIVND (reference sequence). CDR3 DNA sequence: TGTGCCAGTAGGGGGAAGTGGGACGCGCTCCACACAGATACGCAGTATTTT. Translated, it gives CASRGKWDALHTDTQYF.

The V call is TRBV9, the J call TRBJ2-1; D is uncertain. V was trimmed by 1 base and J by 7 bases, leaving 15 bases between them. Looked up from germline, CDR1 is SGDLS and CDR2 is YYNGEE. This CDR3 region has 15 residues. CDR3 protein: CASSVWPRSPNEQFF. For the CDR3, the DNA is TGTGCCAGCAGCGTATGGCCCCGGTCCCCAAATGAGCAGTTCTTC.

The gene calls are TRBV11-3 and TRBJ2-2; D perhaps matches TRBD1 (5 bases). The CDR3 length is 15 residues. The V gene lost 5 bases and the J gene lost 0 bases, with 10 bases spanning the gap. Germline-derived CDR1 and CDR2 are SGHNT and YENEEA. The CDR3 protein is CASSPPGTNTGELFF. DNA for the CDR3: TGTGCCAGCAGCCCCCCAGGGACGAACACCGGGGAGCTGTTTTTT.